The 16 T cell receptor beta chains listed next were all sequenced from one sample in a study of blood T cells in healthy people across ages. A J-beta primer mix and a sample-barcoded 5' primer were used in a second PCR of roughly 6 to 11 cycles. TCRdb called the 5' RACE reads again in MiXCR, with one record for every CDR3 protein. The sample has about 1.1 million distinct CDR3 sequences, roughly two fifths seen once. Sequenced material: blood. All receptors derive from a man aged 18 to 30 in good health.

This clonotype was counted ten times or more. V and J are TRBV20-1 and TRBJ2-5; 14 bases are a match to TRBD2. Germline CDR1 is DFQATT and CDR2 is SNEGSKA (reference sequence). This CDR3 contains 15 residues. V dropped 5 bases and J dropped 5; count of bases not matched to a gene: 7. DNA for the CDR3: TGCAGTGCTCGCCGACTAGCGGGGGGGATGGAGACCCAGTACTTC. Protein: CSARRLAGGMETQYF.

The chain joins TRBV6-2 or TRBV6-3 to TRBJ1-1; D call uncertain. The CDR3 covers 14 residues. Germline loops: CDR1 MNHEY, CDR2 SVGEGT. V was cut by 0 bases and J by 6 bases, with 11 bases left in between. The DNA for the CDR3 is TGTGCCAGCAGTTACTCCGGGAGGGTACCTGAAGCTTTCTTT. It encodes CASSYSGRVPEAFF.

This clonotype showed up just once. An end of the junction does not agree with germline; a read error may underlie this. The chain links TRBV9 to TRBJ2-1; maybe TRBD1 (5 bases). The CDR3 extends over 15 amino acids. Germline V gene lookup returns CDR1 SGDLS and CDR2 YYNGEE. The CDR3 spells CASTQDTSSYKEQFF. The CDR3, as DNA: TGTGCCAGCACCCAGGACACGAGCTCCTACAAGGAGCAGTTCTTC. The full variable domain, in which reference TRBV9 and TRBJ2-1 provide the parts outside the CDR3, is DSGVTQTPKHLITATGQRVTLRCSPRSGDLSVYWYQQSLDQGLQFLIQYYNGEERAKGNILERFSAQQFPDLHSELNLSSLELGDSALYFCASTQDTSSYKEQFFGPGTRLTVL.

This chain uses TRBV19 with TRBJ2-6; D gene uncertain. CDR1 LNHDA and CDR2 SQIVND come from the germline V gene (reference sequence). With 6 bases removed from V and 14 bases from J, the gap between germline ends came to 14 bases. CDR3 size: 12 residues. CDR3: CASSLSGRFLTF. CDR3 coding DNA: TGTGCCAGTAGCCTGTCGGGCCGCTTCCTGACTTTC.

The genes are TRBV20-1 and TRBJ1-1; D is unclear. This CDR3 is 13 amino acids long. V dropped 6 bases and J dropped 1 base, with 12 bases sitting between them. Looked up from germline, CDR1 is DFQATT and CDR2 is SNEGSKA (reference sequence). Here the CDR3 DNA reads TGCAGTGCCACCGATACAAGGAACACTGAAGCTTTCTTT. It encodes CSATDTRNTEAFF.

The sample holds a few counts of this clonotype. V usage is TRBV15 and J usage is TRBJ2-5; tentative D call: TRBD2 (6 bases). V lost 4 bases to trimming and J lost 5 bases, with 17 bases between them. Germline-derived CDR1 and CDR2 are LNHNV and YYDKDF (reference sequence). The CDR3 extends over 15 amino acids. CDR3 loop: CATSTLFGSGETQYF. The CDR3 DNA sequence: TGTGCCACCAGCACCTTGTTTGGCAGCGGGGAGACCCAGTACTTC.

J is TRBJ1-6 and V is TRBV6-2 or TRBV6-3, with 7 bases identical to TRBD1. There are 15 residues in the CDR3. V shed 2 bases and J 7 bases; nucleotides not matched to a gene: 5. The germline V gene encodes CDR1 MNHEY and CDR2 SVGEGT. The CDR3 DNA reads TGTGCCAGCAGTTACGAGGGGGCTGGGAATTCACCCCTCCACTTT. The encoded protein is CASSYEGAGNSPLHF.

This chain uses TRBV9 with TRBJ2-1, with TRBD1 matching 8 bases. The J segment lost 6 bases and the V segment lost 4 bases, leaving 12 bases of the junction unmatched. Looked up from germline, CDR1 is SGDLS and CDR2 is YYNGEE. The length of the CDR3 is 16 residues. CDR3: CASSIQDRVPFNEQFF. In DNA form, the CDR3 reads TGTGCCAGCAGCATCCAGGACAGGGTCCCTTTCAATGAGCAGTTCTTC.

CDR3 sequence: CASSSHITEVIKGDEQFF. Here the CDR3 DNA reads TGTGCCAGCAGCTCGCATATAACGGAGGTTATAAAGGGGGATGAGCAGTTCTTC. V usage is TRBV7-2 and J usage is TRBJ2-1; weak D call: TRBD1 (6 bases). The ends were cut back, 4 bases at V and 8 bases at J, with 27 bases in the middle. This CDR3 contains 18 residues. Germline loops: CDR1 SGHTA, CDR2 FQGNSA. Filled out from reference TRBV7-2 and TRBJ2-1, the complete variable domain reads GAGVSQSPSNKVTEKGKDVELRCDPISGHTALYWYRQSLGQGLEFLIYFQGNSAPDKSGLPSDRFSAERTGGSVSTLTIQRTQQEDSAVYLCASSSHITEVIKGDEQFFGPGTRLTVL.

The chain couples TRBV7-2 to TRBJ2-1; 7 bases are a match to TRBD1. The CDR3 totals 15 residues. In germline, CDR1 is SGHTA, CDR2 FQGNSA. The V and J ends lost 5 bases and 5 bases, in that order; junction bases with no gene match: 9. CDR3: CASSVESGTDNEQFF. CDR3 nucleotides: TGTGCCAGCAGCGTGGAATCCGGGACAGACAATGAGCAGTTCTTC.

V is TRBV12-5 and J is TRBJ2-1; 12 bases are shared with TRBD2. Germline V gene data show CDR1 as LGHNT and CDR2 as FRNRAP. After removal of 1 base from V and 9 bases from J, the junction contained 4 bases not matched to a gene. The CDR3 has 15 residues. Here the CDR3 DNA reads TGTGCTAGTGGTTTGGCACTAGCGGGGGGAAGTGAGCAGTTCTTC. It yields the protein CASGLALAGGSEQFF.

V usage is TRBV7-9 and J usage is TRBJ1-2; D ambiguous. This CDR3 has 14 residues. The ends were cut back, 5 bases at V and 4 bases at J, with 14 bases in the middle. Germline V CDR1 and CDR2: SEHNR, FQNEAQ (reference sequence). The CDR3 DNA reads as TGTGCCAGCAGCGTAGAGGGTTTATCCTATGGCTACACCTTC. Translating it yields CASSVEGLSYGYTF. Together with reference TRBV7-9 and TRBJ1-2, the CDR3 gives the full variable domain: DTGVSQNPRHKITKRGQNVTFRCDPISEHNRLYWYRQTLGQGPEFLTYFQNEAQLEKSRLLSDRFSAERPKGSFSTLEIQRTEQGDSAMYLCASSVEGLSYGYTFGSGTRLTVV.

The V and J genes are TRBV6-2 or TRBV6-3 and TRBJ2-5, with TRBD1 matching 8 bases. The CDR3 has 11 amino acids. Per germline, CDR1 MNHEY and CDR2 SVGEGT. Trimming took 5 bases from V and 11 from J; bases not matched to a gene: 4. DNA for the CDR3: TGTGCCAGCAGTCAGGACAGGGTACAGTACTTC. This codes for CASSQDRVQYF.

The V gene is TRBV10-3, the J gene TRBJ2-7, with 7 bases aligning to TRBD2. There are 14 residues in the CDR3. The germline CDR1 and CDR2 sequences are ENHRY and SYGVKD. The V gene end was trimmed by 10 bases and the J gene end by 0 bases; junction bases not matched to a gene: 9. This chain's CDR3 is CATTSGVNSYEQYF. CDR3 DNA sequence: TGTGCCACAACAAGCGGGGTGAACTCCTACGAGCAGTACTTC.

This clonotype has ten or more counts. V is TRBV28 and J is TRBJ2-5; the D is unclear. Germline V gene lookup returns CDR1 MDHEN and CDR2 SYDVKM. Trimming took off 5 bases at V and 5 bases at J, with 12 bases between the two ends. There are 13 residues in the CDR3. Here the CDR3 reads CASSPGVVETQYF. The CDR3 region has the DNA TGTGCCAGCAGTCCTGGGGTAGTGGAGACCCAGTACTTC.

This clonotype was seen a few times. This chain links TRBV7-9 with TRBJ1-1; maybe TRBD1 (6 bases). V dropped 2 bases and J dropped 9 bases, with 10 bases sitting between them. This CDR3 spans 12 amino acids. Germline V gene sequence: CDR1 SEHNR, CDR2 FQNEAQ (reference sequence). The DNA of the CDR3 is TGTGCCAGCAGCTTAAGAACAGGGAAAGCTTTCTTT. Its protein is CASSLRTGKAFF.